The rows below give T cell receptor beta chains drawn from one sample of a study of post-analysis software for immune sequencing data. MiXCR was run by TCRdb on the PCR reads, yielding one entry per CDR3 protein. The data hold some 260,000 distinct CDR3 sequences, with 30% to 45% observed a single time. Sequences were obtained from blood. Receptor source: a girl between 5 and 17 years old with multiple sclerosis. Each CDR3 is given without its conserved first and last residue. D genes are given only for firm matches.

j_gene	len	d_gene	v_gene	CDR3aa
TRBJ1-2	13	.	TRBV19	ASSIALGNNYGYT
TRBJ2-2	13	.	TRBV29-1	SVSVGAINTGELF
TRBJ1-2	11	TRBD1	TRBV14	TSSQHRGEGYT
TRBJ1-6	12	TRBD1	TRBV4-1	ASSRQGPGSPLH
TRBJ2-3	10	.	TRBV2	ASAGEANTQY
TRBJ2-1	12	TRBD2	TRBV20-1	SASRTSGRNEQF
TRBJ2-1	13	.	TRBV7-3	ASSLRPETYNEQF
TRBJ2-7	11	.	TRBV25-1	ASSESGSWEQY
TRBJ1-4	9	.	TRBV29-1	SFRVGEKLF
TRBJ2-1	15	TRBD2	TRBV20-1	SASEVSAGETYNEQF
TRBJ1-5	13	.	TRBV4-1	ASSQEDSFGQPQH
TRBJ2-5	11	.	TRBV29-1	SVNRDFQETQY
TRBJ2-3	12	TRBD2	TRBV6-1	ASQGLAGGDTQY
TRBJ1-5	13	.	TRBV28	ASSLSRVRNQPQH
TRBJ2-1	17	TRBD2	TRBV3-1	ASSQPSSGGASGYNEQF
TRBJ2-7	11	.	TRBV7-8	ASSLVVQEQVY